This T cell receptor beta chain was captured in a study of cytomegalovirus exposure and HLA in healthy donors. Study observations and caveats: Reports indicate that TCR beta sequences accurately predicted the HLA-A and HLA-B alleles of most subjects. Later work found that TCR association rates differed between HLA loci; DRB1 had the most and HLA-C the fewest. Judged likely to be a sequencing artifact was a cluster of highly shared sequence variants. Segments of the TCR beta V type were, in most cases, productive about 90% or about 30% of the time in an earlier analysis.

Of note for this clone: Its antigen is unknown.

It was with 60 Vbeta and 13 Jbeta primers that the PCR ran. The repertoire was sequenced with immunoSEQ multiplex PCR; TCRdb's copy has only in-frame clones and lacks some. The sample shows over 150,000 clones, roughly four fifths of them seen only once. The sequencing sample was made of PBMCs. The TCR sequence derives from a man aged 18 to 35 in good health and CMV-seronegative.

The CDR3 here is CASSPYAGDDGYTF. The CDR3 nucleotides read TGTGCCAGCTCACCCTACGCAGGGGACGATGGCTACACCTTC. This chain connects TRBV18 to TRBJ1-2; a weak D match, TRBD1 (6 bases). Germline lookup yields CDR1 KGHSH and CDR2 LQKENI. The CDR3 consists of 14 residues. Deletions cut 3 bases from V and 6 bases from J, with 14 bases between.